These T cell receptor beta chains were read from a single sample in a study of cytomegalovirus exposure and HLA in healthy donors. Sequencing was performed with immunoSEQ multiplex PCR; in TCRdb, only in-frame clones are kept and a portion is missing. The table records around 140,000 clones, roughly 73% of them present only once. Specimen: PBMCs. The receptors were gathered from a male donor in good health and CMV-seronegative. CDR3s include the opening cysteine and the closing phenylalanine or tryptophan. The D gene is left open where the match is weak. Expanded clones get a size class; other rows say once, few or many, or leave the size out.

cdr3_nt | cdr3_aa | d_call | cdr3_length | clone_size | j_call | v_call
TGTGCCAGCAGCCCCTCGGGGGGCAATCAGCCCCAGCATTTT | CASSPSGGNQPQHF | . | 14 | . | TRBJ1-5 | TRBV25-1
TGTGCCAGCAGCTTTGGGGCAGGGGCTAGCACAGATACGCAGTATTTT | CASSFGAGASTDTQYF | . | 16 | . | TRBJ2-3 | TRBV13
TGCGCCAGCATCCCAGACAGGGAAGGGGATGGCTACACCTTC | CASIPDREGDGYTF | TRBD1 | 14 | few | TRBJ1-2 | TRBV10-1
TGCGCCAGCAGCCCCGTATCGGAACTAGCTGACAATGAGCAGTTCTTC | CASSPVSELADNEQFF | . | 16 | . | TRBJ2-1 | TRBV4-1
TGCGCCAGCAGCCGGAATGGGGACAGGGCCACCTACGAGCAGTACTTC | CASSRNGDRATYEQYF | TRBD1 | 16 | . | TRBJ2-7 | TRBV5-1
TGTGCCACCAGCAGAGAGTTGCAGAACCAAGAGACCCAGTACTTC | CATSRELQNQETQYF | . | 15 | . | TRBJ2-5 | TRBV15
TGTGCCAGTAGGCGCCGACTTAATGAAAAACTGTTTTTT | CASRRRLNEKLFF | . | 13 | . | TRBJ1-4 | TRBV19
TGTGCCAGCAGCTTAGAACAGGGGGTCAACACCGGGGAGCTGTTTTTT | CASSLEQGVNTGELFF | TRBD1 | 16 | few | TRBJ2-2 | TRBV7-9
TGTGCCAGCAGCCCTCTCTCGGGGAACACTGAAGCTTTCTTT | CASSPLSGNTEAFF | . | 14 | . | TRBJ1-1 | TRBV7-2
TGTGCCAGCAGGGGACAGCTCTGGGGGACCCTCCACTTT | CASRGQLWGTLHF | TRBD1 | 13 | . | TRBJ1-6 | TRBV27
TGTGCCAGCAGCTCACCGCAGGGGCGAGGATACACCGGGGAGCTGTTTTTT | CASSSPQGRGYTGELFF | . | 17 | few | TRBJ2-2 | TRBV5-6
TGTGCCAGCAGCACCGTAGGGACACCGACTTACTCACCCCTCCACTTT | CASSTVGTPTYSPLHF | . | 16 | . | TRBJ1-6 | TRBV7-8
TGTGCCAGCAGCTTTACGGCAGGGGCTGGCTACACCTTC | CASSFTAGAGYTF | . | 13 | . | TRBJ1-2 | TRBV5-5
TGTGCCAGCAGCCAAGTCAGGGTTAGCAATCAGCCCCAGCATTTT | CASSQVRVSNQPQHF | . | 15 | . | TRBJ1-5 | TRBV14
TGTGCCAGTTTGACAGGCCAGGGCACCTACGAGCAGTACTTC | CASLTGQGTYEQYF | . | 14 | . | TRBJ2-7 | TRBV30
TGTGCCAGCAGCTCCGACAGGGCAAACACCGGGGAGCTGTTTTTT | CASSSDRANTGELFF | TRBD1 | 15 | . | TRBJ2-2 | TRBV7-8
TGTGCCAGCAGACGTTACAGGGGGAACTATGGCTACACCTTC | CASRRYRGNYGYTF | TRBD1 | 14 | . | TRBJ1-2 | TRBV7-9
TGTGCCAGCAGCGCCCCTGAGAGGTTTGGAAACACCATATATTTT | CASSAPERFGNTIYF | . | 15 | . | TRBJ1-3 | TRBV9
TGTGCCAGCAGCTTGGCGGGAGTCACAGATACGCAGTATTTT | CASSLAGVTDTQYF | TRBD2 | 14 | . | TRBJ2-3 | TRBV7-2
TGCGCCAGCAGCTTGGGACTAGCGGGGGGATATGAGCAGTTCTTC | CASSLGLAGGYEQFF | TRBD2 | 15 | . | TRBJ2-1 | TRBV5-1
TGTGCCAGCAGTTTTACCCAGCGTGGAGAGACCCAGTACTTC | CASSFTQRGETQYF | . | 14 | . | TRBJ2-5 | TRBV27
TGTGCCAGCAGTGAAGTCACAGGCAATCAGCCCCAGCATTTT | CASSEVTGNQPQHF | . | 14 | . | TRBJ1-5 | TRBV2
TGTGCCAGCAATCCGGGACAGGGGACGTTTGGAAACACCATATATTTT | CASNPGQGTFGNTIYF | TRBD1 | 16 | . | TRBJ1-3 | TRBV2
TGTGCCAGCAGCCCCGGACTAGCGGGGGACGAGCAGTACTTC | CASSPGLAGDEQYF | TRBD2 | 14 | . | TRBJ2-7 | TRBV7-2
TGTGCCAGCAGCTTGGGCTATCAAGAGACCCAGTACTTC | CASSLGYQETQYF | . | 13 | once | TRBJ2-5 | TRBV5-4
TGTGCCAGCAGCCCGACAGGACAGGGCGGTGCCAATGAGCAGTTCTTC | CASSPTGQGGANEQFF | TRBD1 | 16 | . | TRBJ2-1 | TRBV9
TGTGCCAGCAGCTTCGGGTTGGGGGGGGGCCCCTCCACAGATACGCAGTATTTT | CASSFGLGGGPSTDTQYF | . | 18 | . | TRBJ2-3 | TRBV7-9
TGTGCCAGCAGGTCTCACAGGGCTGGGGCCAACGTCCTGACTTTC | CASRSHRAGANVLTF | . | 15 | few | TRBJ2-6 | TRBV5-6
TGTGCCAGCGGCGGTAGGGAGTTTGAGACCCAGTACTTC | CASGGREFETQYF | . | 13 | . | TRBJ2-5 | TRBV9
TGTGCCAGCAGCTCCCCCGGGGGGAGAGGCAACTATGGCTACACCTTC | CASSSPGGRGNYGYTF | . | 16 | once | TRBJ1-2 | TRBV11-1
TGCGCCAGCAGCCCGACAGGGGACCATGGCTACACCTTC | CASSPTGDHGYTF | TRBD1 | 13 | . | TRBJ1-2 | TRBV5-1
TGTGCCTGGAGTCGACAGGGGATAAACACTGAAGCTTTCTTT | CAWSRQGINTEAFF | TRBD1 | 14 | few | TRBJ1-1 | TRBV30
TGTGCCACCAACAGGGGTTCCGGCTATGGCTACACCTTC | CATNRGSGYGYTF | TRBD1 | 13 | few | TRBJ1-2 | TRBV7-9
TGTGCCAGCAGCTTAGGAGGTGCTTGGGACAGGAACAATCAGCCCCAGCATTTT | CASSLGGAWDRNNQPQHF | TRBD1 | 18 | . | TRBJ1-5 | TRBV7-8
TGCGCCAGCAGGTTCGTGACAGGGGACACCGGGGAGCTGTTTTTT | CASRFVTGDTGELFF | TRBD1 | 15 | . | TRBJ2-2 | TRBV5-1
TGTGCCAGCAGTTCCCGACACCTTTCGAACACTGAAGCTTTCTTT | CASSSRHLSNTEAFF | . | 15 | few | TRBJ1-1 | TRBV6-5
TGCGCCAGCAGCCATCGTCGCAATCAGCCCCAGCATTTT | CASSHRRNQPQHF | . | 13 | once | TRBJ1-5 | TRBV4-1
TGTGCCAGCAGCTACGGACAGGGGCCGAGCTCCTACGAGCAGTACTTC | CASSYGQGPSSYEQYF | TRBD1 | 16 | . | TRBJ2-7 | TRBV5-6
TGTGCCACTTCAAGGGCGGGGGCCCACTACGAGCAGTACTTC | CATSRAGAHYEQYF | . | 14 | . | TRBJ2-7 | TRBV6-1
TGTGCCAGCAGCCGGGGGGCGGGAAACACTGAAGCTTTCTTT | CASSRGAGNTEAFF | . | 14 | few | TRBJ1-1 | TRBV7-8
TGTGCCAGCAGCTTGGCCGCGGGCAATGAGCAGTTCTTC | CASSLAAGNEQFF | . | 13 | . | TRBJ2-1 | TRBV5-6
TGTGCCAGTAGTATAAACGTTGGCCTCACTGAAGCTTTCTTT | CASSINVGLTEAFF | . | 14 | few | TRBJ1-1 | TRBV19
TGTGCCAGCAGACGGACTAGCGGGGCCCAAGAGACCCAGTACTTC | CASRRTSGAQETQYF | TRBD2 | 15 | . | TRBJ2-5 | TRBV11-1
TGTGCCAGCTTGGGACAGCGTAATTCACCCCTCCACTTT | CASLGQRNSPLHF | . | 13 | . | TRBJ1-6 | TRBV21-1
TGTGCCAGCAGCTTAGATCTCCAAAAGAGCTCTGGAAACACCATATATTTT | CASSLDLQKSSGNTIYF | . | 17 | . | TRBJ1-3 | TRBV7-9
TGCGCCAGCAGCTTGAACGAGGGATCATCTGGAAACACCATATATTTT | CASSLNEGSSGNTIYF | . | 16 | few | TRBJ1-3 | TRBV5-1
TGTGCCAGCAGCTTAGGCGGGACAGTCTCCGGAAACACCATATATTTT | CASSLGGTVSGNTIYF | TRBD1 | 16 | . | TRBJ1-3 | TRBV13
TGTGCCAGCAGCTTCCCCCCCCGGGTCGGACAGGGCAGCACCGGGGAGCTGTTTTTT | CASSFPPRVGQGSTGELFF | TRBD1 | 19 | . | TRBJ2-2 | TRBV7-8
TGTGCCAGCGGCGTTAGCGGGGGGGCCGCCGAGACCCAGTACTTC | CASGVSGGAAETQYF | TRBD2 | 15 | . | TRBJ2-5 | TRBV7-3
TGTGCCAGCAGCTTAGTACTAGCGGGGGGCCAAGAGACCCAGTACTTC | CASSLVLAGGQETQYF | TRBD2 | 16 | . | TRBJ2-5 | TRBV7-9
TGTGCCAGCAGCGCCGGACTAGCTTCAAATGGGCAGTACTTC | CASSAGLASNGQYF | TRBD2 | 14 | . | TRBJ2-7 | TRBV7-8
TGTGCCAGCAGTTATAGACTAGGACAAGAGACCCAGTACTTC | CASSYRLGQETQYF | . | 14 | . | TRBJ2-5 | TRBV7-2
TGTGCCAGCAGCGCGACTTATAACACCGGGGAGCTGTTTTTT | CASSATYNTGELFF | . | 14 | . | TRBJ2-2 | TRBV7-2